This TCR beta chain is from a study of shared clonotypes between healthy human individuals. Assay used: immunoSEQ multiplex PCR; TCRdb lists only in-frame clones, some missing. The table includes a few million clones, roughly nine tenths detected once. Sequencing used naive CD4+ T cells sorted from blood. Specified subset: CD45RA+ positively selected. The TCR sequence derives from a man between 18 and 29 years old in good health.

As DNA, the CDR3 is TGTGCCAGCAGCCAAGGGGCTTTCGGGACCCAGTACTTC. Translating it yields CASSQGAFGTQYF. The chain is built from TRBV7-3 and TRBJ2-5; weak D call: TRBD1 (5 bases). V lost 5 bases and J 7 bases, leaving 14 bases between the germline ends. Germline CDR1 SGHTA, CDR2 FQGTGA. This CDR3 has 13 residues.